What follows is one T cell receptor (beta chain) and its context. No antigen is known for it. No base qualities exist here, and no much larger clone lies one base off it. Receptor amplification or capture employed the immunoSEQ multiplex PCR assay. For the multiplex PCR, a mixture combining 60 forward primers for TCR Vbeta segments and 13 reverse primers for TCR Jbeta segments was used. A multiplex PCR assay on genomic DNA amplified the CDR3 region of rearranged TCR beta genes. Amplified TCR beta libraries were sequenced as 87-base-pair reads on the Illumina HiSeq System. As for the original processing: Across the 600 to 700 repertoires, a later analysis counted approximately 75 million unique TCR beta chains, some 11 million of which were shared by at least two donors. Raw reads were error-corrected and collapsed into unique sequences with a nearest-neighbor algorithm that merged closely related sequences to remove PCR and sequencing errors. Alignment of CDR3 sequences to IMGT reference sequences was used to assign V, D and J gene segments. For a sequence to be retained, a match of at least six nucleotides was required to both a V gene segment and a J gene segment. A rearrangement counted as productive if the CDR3 had no stop codons and remained in frame with V and J, and every other rearrangement counted as non-productive. CDR3 was defined by IMGT convention, running from the second conserved V-encoded cysteine to the conserved J-encoded phenylalanine. The earlier analysis of about 570 of the donors excluded any sequence lacking an unambiguous match to a single V gene segment. In an earlier analysis of roughly 500 of the donors, V segments were called functional above 56.7% productive rearrangements and were called segregating when the between-donor standard deviation exceeded 5%. To diagnose cytomegalovirus status from the catalog of TCR beta chain sequences, a statistical classification framework was built. A later analysis assigned V and J genes by comparing TCR nucleotide sequences with IMGT/GENE-DB human TR gene sequences. The TCRdist pipeline was used in a later analysis to assign CDR3 sequences and most-parsimonious VDJ recombination scenarios. In a later analysis, each TCR beta chain was defined by its CDR3 amino acid sequence together with its V-gene family, and reads lacking a unique V-gene family were excluded. A later analysis removed 592 highly shared, low-generation-probability nucleotide sequences to deal with suspected cross-contamination and a sequencing artifact. In a later analysis, a clonal expansion index was calculated for each public chain from normalized within-repertoire ranks of inferred template counts. In a later analysis, generation probabilities were computed using a VDJ recombination model fitted to out-of-frame rearrangements, and the results were checked against IGoR. Hypergeometric tests were used in a later analysis to score TCR-TCR, TCR-HLA and TCR-CMV co-occurrence, with a repertoire-size bias correction applied to the TCR pairs. False discovery rates were estimated in a later analysis by permuting HLA or CMV assignments 20 times. A later analysis grouped co-occurring TCRs with DBSCAN, adding TCRdist sequence similarity when clustering within HLA-allele-positive subsets. Co-occurrence clustering excluded repertoires with fewer than 30,000 or more than 120,000 public chains, plus five with anomalous nucleotide sharing. TCRdb mirrors the immuneACCESS table, restricted to in-frame sequences. Some clones are absent from its copies; in checked studies, under half trace to an unresolved V gene, and the reason for the others is unknown. That table is the source of V, J and clone size, and D and trimming were worked out from the DNA. Recorded for this sample are under 150,000 clones; around 77% of them occurred a single time. The ten biggest clones cover less than 5.5% of the sample.

These data originate in a study of cytomegalovirus exposure and HLA in healthy donors (dated by TCRdb to 2015 to 2018). Background for the entire study: An earlier analysis of roughly 570 of the donors reported about 260 Gb of sequence data and roughly 120 million unique TCR beta sequences obtained from roughly 170 million T cells. An early release that covered fewer than 750 HLA-typed donors contained approximately 300 gigabases of sequencing data and tens of millions of unique TCR sequences. Among the roughly 400 genotyped donors, roughly 80% belonged to the genetic ancestry cluster associated with self-reported Caucasian donors. The aim of the study was to test whether cataloging public T cell receptors could identify signatures of past pathogen exposure. The study used immunosequencing to profile the T cell repertoires of approximately 650 subjects and linked those repertoires to cytomegalovirus serostatus. Besides the first cohort of roughly 660 subjects, a separate validation cohort made up of over 100 different subjects was used. To predict cytomegalovirus infection status, the study combined high-throughput TCR immunosequencing, statistical association of individual TCRs with disease status, and machine learning. To study patterns of TCR occurrence, a later analysis re-analyzed previously published TCR beta repertoires from under 750 donors and added high-resolution HLA genotyping. Rather than drawing on any new phenotypic data, the later analysis identified candidate immune exposures from TCR beta sequences and the way those sequences occurred across donors. An earlier analysis of 587 of the donors applied high-throughput TCR beta sequencing to assess whether each TCR beta V gene segment acted as functional or pseudogenic. Alongside the repertoire data, information on donor age, sex, ethnicity and CMV serostatus was compiled. A later genetic analysis took genome-wide SNP genotypes for about 55% of the roughly 670 donors and used that subset as a discovery cohort. Every discovery cohort repertoire had been produced on one sequencing platform. HLA typing included class I and class II loci at four-digit resolution. Typing coverage varied by locus: 629-630 donors for A, B, C, DRB1 and DQB1; approximately 560 for DQA1; around 570 for DPA1; roughly 470 for DPB1. Because of strong linkage in the cohort, roughly 5 DR-DQ haplotypes were treated as single units for association and clustering. Among a few hundred genotyped donors of the cohort, an average of about 240,000 unique TCR beta nucleotide sequences were sequenced per donor, around 20% of them non-productive. Study-level results and caveats: Immune exposure information for the cohort was limited to CMV serostatus. The cohort was sequenced for TCR beta chains only, and without alpha or paired-chain data the features that could be detected were limited. In both the original and validation cohorts, the classifier was reported to diagnose cytomegalovirus status with high specificity and sensitivity. According to a later analysis, most CMV-associated TCR beta chains appeared to be HLA-restricted, and the HLA associations seemed to be driven largely by CMV exposure. Across donors, most TCR sequences were observed very rarely, whereas some public TCRs were present in many individuals. Because HLA typing was unavailable for some donors at each locus, only the typed subset was used in association tests. Correlated functional status among segregating V segments might be attributable to linkage disequilibrium, but an unknown experimental factor could not be ruled out. In the study, 164 TCR beta chains were listed as associated with cytomegalovirus. A later genetic analysis reported fewer N-insertions in productive TCRs among donors in an Asian-associated ancestry cluster than the roughly 620-donor mean. Sequencing depth was assumed to be roughly uniform across donors in the presence/absence analyses, though that assumption may not hold. A later analysis associated about 17,000 TCR beta sequences with specific HLA alleles at a false discovery rate of 0.05. Compared with equally common non-associated chains, HLA-associated TCR beta chains in a later analysis were more clonally expanded and had lower generation probabilities. A further reported finding was that TCR beta sequences accurately predicted the HLA-A and HLA-B alleles for most subjects in the first cohort. A group of highly shared sequence variants was considered likely to be a technical artifact of the sequencing pipeline. The authors suggested that the approach could potentially be generalized to other disease states and immunological phenotypes. Roughly 17 rarely observed V segments, including chromosome 9 orphons, were excluded from the earlier analysis of about 600 of the donors because counts were too low. The 87-base-pair reads could not distinguish some IMGT-functional V segments, including TRBV6-2 and TRBV6-3, so those segments were excluded. Broadly in line with IMGT annotations, most TCR beta V segments showed up in productive rearrangements about 90% or about 30% of the time in an earlier analysis of about 500 of the donors. When HLA alleles, especially DR and DQ, strongly co-occurred, TCR associations were difficult to assign to individual alleles. V-gene and J-gene trimming of TCR beta chains was associated with a missense DCLRE1C variant in a later genetic analysis, and the association was replicated in an independent cohort. A few of the identified cytomegalovirus-associated TCR beta chains were confirmed in vitro to be specific for cytomegalovirus antigens. A later analysis reported that several top co-occurrence clusters appeared linked to parvovirus B19, influenza, CMV and Epstein-Barr virus. In a later analysis, TCR association rates were found to vary across HLA loci, with the most associated TCRs seen for DRB1 alleles and the fewest for HLA-C alleles.

V is pruned by 1 base and J by 5 bases, leaving 6 bases of the junction without a gene match. The CDR3 goes from the cysteine to the phenylalanine over 15 residues. Only CDR3 DNA remains: 45 bases, in frame from the first base. CDR1 and CDR2 were assigned from the germline V gene as SGHRS and YFSETQ. In total, 630 or so healthy bone marrow donors made up the cohort. At the time of sampling, every cohort member was nominally healthy, though immune exposures that went unrecorded were likely present. The donor tested CMV seropositive and was one of the 289 seropositive cohort members. A peripheral blood sample was collected from each donor, and TCR beta sequencing was performed on peripheral blood mononuclear cells. The Qiagen DNeasy Blood Extraction Kit was used to extract genomic DNA from the blood cell samples.

Sample: PBMCs. The chain uses TRBV5-1 and TRBJ1-1; 9 junctional bases match TRBD1. The TCR originated in a woman aged 25 to 45 in good health and CMV-seropositive. The CDR3 corresponds to CASSLTGGLGTEAFF. Read as DNA, the sequence is TGCGCCAGCAGCTTGACAGGGGGCCTCGGTACTGAAGCTTTCTTT.